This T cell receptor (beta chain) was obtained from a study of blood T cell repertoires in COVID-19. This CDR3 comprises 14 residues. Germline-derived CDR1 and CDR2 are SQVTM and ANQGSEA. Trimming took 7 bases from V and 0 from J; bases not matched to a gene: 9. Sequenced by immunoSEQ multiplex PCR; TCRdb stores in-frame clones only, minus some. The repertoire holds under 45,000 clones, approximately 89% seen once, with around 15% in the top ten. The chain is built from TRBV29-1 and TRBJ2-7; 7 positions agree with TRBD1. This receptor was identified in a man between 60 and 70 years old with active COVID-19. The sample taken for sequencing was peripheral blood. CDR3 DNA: TGCAGCGCAGCACGACAGGGCCTCTCCTACGAGCAGTACTTC. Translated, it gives CSAARQGLSYEQYF.